The 21 T cell receptor beta chains below were found in one sample sequenced in a study of shared clonotypes between healthy human individuals. Sequencing used immunoSEQ multiplex PCR; TCRdb keeps in-frame clones, though not all of them. Here the sample spans under 1,900,000 clones, about 98.5% being singletons. Source material: naive CD4+ T cells sorted from blood. Described subset: CD45RA+ positively selected. Receptors originate from a man aged 25-40 years in good health.

A remark on this clone: This CDR3 is also generated by other DNA sequences in the sample. The V call is TRBV5-1, the J call TRBJ2-1; the match to TRBD1 covers 8 bases. With 4 bases clipped from V and 10 bases from J, the junction kept 4 bases outside the gene matches. CDR1 is SGHRS and CDR2 is YFSETQ in the germline V gene. The CDR3 consists of 12 residues. In DNA form, the CDR3 reads TGCGCCAGCAGCCGACAGGGGCCAGAGCAGTTCTTC. This codes for CASSRQGPEQFF.

The chain joins TRBV28 to TRBJ2-6; 7 bases map to TRBD1. Per germline, CDR1 MDHEN and CDR2 SYDVKM. This CDR3 spans 17 amino acids. V lost 7 bases, J lost 1 base, and 10 bases stayed unmatched. The CDR3 is CASNTRQGISGANVLTF. CDR3 in DNA: TGTGCCAGCAACACCCGACAGGGTATATCTGGGGCCAACGTCCTGACTTTC.

The chain combines TRBV10-2 with TRBJ2-7, with D possibly being TRBD2 (6 bases). Trimming cost V 4 bases and J 0 bases, with 16 bases left between them. From germline, CDR1 is WSHSY and CDR2 SAAADI. The CDR3 is made up of 16 amino acids. The CDR3 DNA sequence: TGCGCCAGCAGTGCCACACCGGGACTTACCTCCTACGAGCAGTACTTC. Translation gives CASSATPGLTSYEQYF.

The J gene is TRBJ2-4, the V gene TRBV10-3, with D hard to call. The CDR3 has 16 amino acids. The V gene lost 6 bases and the J gene lost 0 bases, with 15 bases spanning the gap. Looked up from germline, CDR1 is ENHRY and CDR2 is SYGVKD. The CDR3 DNA reads as TGTGCCATCAGCACCGACGGTGATGGAGCCAAAAACATTCAGTACTTC. It codes for CAISTDGDGAKNIQYF.

This clone was picked up one time. Distinct nucleotide sequences in the sample also encode this CDR3. The rearrangement joins TRBV5-1 to TRBJ2-5; D is uncertain. Germline CDR1 SGHRS, CDR2 YFSETQ. V dropped 0 bases and J dropped 2 bases, with 8 bases sitting between them. The CDR3 runs 14 residues. CDR3 amino acids: CASSLGRGQETQYF. The DNA of the CDR3 is TGCGCCAGCAGCTTGGGGCGCGGACAAGAGACCCAGTACTTC.

This sequence joins TRBV9 and TRBJ2-7; no firm D call. CDR1 SGDLS and CDR2 YYNGEE come from the germline V gene. Trimming left V 4 bases short and J 7 bases short, with 21 bases between. This CDR3 spans 15 amino acids. This chain's CDR3 is CASSPQATKVGEQYF. Here the CDR3 DNA reads TGTGCCAGCAGCCCTCAAGCGACGAAGGTGGGTGAGCAGTACTTC.

The chain has TRBV28 and TRBJ1-5; TRBD1 is a possible D gene (6 bases). Trimming removed 8 bases from V and 6 bases from J, with 17 bases in between. Germline CDR1 reads MDHEN; CDR2 reads SYDVKM. The CDR3 totals 14 residues. CDR3 residues: CASETYRGGQPQHF. CDR3 in DNA: TGTGCCAGCGAGACATACCGAGGGGGTCAGCCCCAGCATTTT.

The V call is TRBV27, the J call TRBJ2-6; the D gene is possibly TRBD1 (7 bases). The CDR3 is 16 residues long. Trimming cost V 8 bases and J 1 base, with 15 bases left between them. Looked up from germline, CDR1 is MNHEY and CDR2 is SMNVEV (reference sequence). CDR3 protein: CASRPGGWSGANVLTF. The DNA for the CDR3 is TGTGCCAGCCGCCCAGGGGGGTGGTCTGGGGCCAACGTCCTGACTTTC.

This chain uses TRBV18 with TRBJ2-5; 9 bases match TRBD2. Germline CDR1 is KGHSH and CDR2 is LQKENI. CDR3 length equals 14 residues. With V trimmed by 4 bases and J by 4 bases, 4 bases remained unmatched. The CDR3 protein is CASSRSGRSETQYF. CDR3 nucleotides: TGTGCCAGCTCACGGAGCGGGAGGTCAGAGACCCAGTACTTC.

CDR3: CASRRGTRDEQFF. CDR3 sequence (DNA): TGTGCCAGCAGGCGCGGGACTAGGGATGAGCAGTTCTTC. The V call is TRBV2, the J call TRBJ2-1, with 8 positions matching TRBD2. J lost 8 bases, V lost 6 bases, and 6 bases had no gene match. The CDR3 extends over 13 amino acids. The germline gives CDR1 SNHLY, CDR2 FYNNEI. Using reference TRBV2 and TRBJ2-1 for the parts outside the CDR3, the full variable domain is EPEVTQTPSHQVTQMGQEVILRCVPISNHLYFYWYRQILGQKVEFLVSFYNNEISEKSEIFDDQFSVERPDGSNFTLKIRSTKLEDSAMYFCASRRGTRDEQFFGPGTRLTVL.

This rearrangement joins TRBV7-8 to TRBJ1-1; the D is unclear. Trimming removed 4 bases at V and 0 bases at J, with 12 bases between. Germline CDR1 SGHVS, CDR2 FQNEAQ. This CDR3 is built from 15 residues. In DNA form, the CDR3 reads TGTGCCAGCAGCTCCTTACAGCGGATGAACACTGAAGCTTTCTTT. Its protein product is CASSSLQRMNTEAFF.

The genes are TRBV6-5 and TRBJ1-4; no reliable D call. V was cut by 5 bases and J by 0 bases, with 7 bases left in between. The CDR3 has 14 residues. Looked up from germline, CDR1 is MNHEY and CDR2 is SVGAGI. The CDR3 here is CASSALATNEKLFF. DNA of the CDR3: TGTGCCAGCAGTGCGCTTGCAACTAATGAAAAACTGTTTTTT.

The chain is built from TRBV2 and TRBJ2-1; D tentatively fits TRBD1 or TRBD2 (7 bases each). CDR1 SNHLY and CDR2 FYNNEI come from the germline V gene. The V end was cut by 2 bases, the J end by 2 bases, with 16 bases between. The CDR3 has 17 residues. The DNA of the CDR3 is TGTGCCAGCAGTGAAAGGGGGCGGGAGCGGGCCTACAATGAGCAGTTCTTC. Protein sequence: CASSERGRERAYNEQFF.

The chain joins TRBV29-1 to TRBJ2-1; the D gene is possibly TRBD2 (6 bases). The CDR3 is made up of 13 amino acids. The V end was cut by 3 bases, the J end by 6 bases, with 12 bases between. Germline values: CDR1 SQVTM, CDR2 ANQGSEA. CDR3 in amino acids: CSVEGLLRNEQFF. CDR3 nucleotide sequence: TGCAGCGTTGAGGGACTTCTACGCAATGAGCAGTTCTTC.

A remark on this clone: This CDR3 is also generated by other DNA sequences in the sample. The chain joins TRBV18 to TRBJ1-5; D is ambiguous. Trimming took 0 bases from V and 4 from J, leaving 7 bases between them. CDR3 length equals 14 residues. Germline V gene sequence: CDR1 KGHSH, CDR2 LQKENI. The DNA of the CDR3 is TGTGCCAGCTCACCACCTGGCAGTAATCAGCCCCAGCATTTT. It yields the protein CASSPPGSNQPQHF. Complete variable domain (other parts from reference TRBV18 and TRBJ1-5): NAGVMQNPRHLVRRRGQEARLRCSPMKGHSHVYWYRQLPEEGLKFMVYLQKENIIDESGMPKERFSAEFPKEGPSILRIQQVVRGDSAAYFCASSPPGSNQPQHFGDGTRLSIL.

The rearrangement links TRBV7-2 to TRBJ1-3; D is uncertain. V was clipped by 5 bases and J by 0 bases, with 8 bases between them. This CDR3 region has 14 residues. Germline CDR1 is SGHTA and CDR2 is FQGNSA. The CDR3 coding sequence is TGTGCCAGCAGCCCTAAAAACTCTGGAAACACCATATATTTT. Its protein is CASSPKNSGNTIYF.

With respect to this clone: The same CDR3 is also encoded by other DNA sequences in this sample. The V call is TRBV28, the J call TRBJ2-1; tentatively, D is TRBD2 (5 bases). V shed 2 bases and J shed 10 bases, with 9 bases lying between them. CDR1 and CDR2 (germline): MDHEN, SYDVKM. CDR3 size: 12 residues. DNA for the CDR3: TGTGCCAGCAGTTTAAGTGGGAGCGAGCAGTTCTTC. It translates to CASSLSGSEQFF.

The chain has TRBV19 and TRBJ2-2, with D perhaps TRBD2 (6 bases). V lost 3 bases, J lost 2 bases, and 19 bases lay in between. Germline V CDR1 and CDR2: LNHDA, SQIVND (reference sequence). The CDR3 is 18 residues long. This CDR3 is CASSIGRLPTLNTGELFF. For the CDR3, the DNA is TGTGCCAGTAGTATTGGGAGGTTGCCAACTTTAAACACCGGGGAGCTGTTTTTT. Full variable domain (rest looked up from reference TRBV19 and TRBJ2-2): DGGITQSPKYLFRKEGQNVTLSCEQNLNHDAMYWYRQDPGQGLRLIYYSQIVNDFQKGDIAEGYSVSREKKESFPLTVTSAQKNPTAFYLCASSIGRLPTLNTGELFFGEGSRLTVL.

The gene calls are TRBV29-1 and TRBJ1-2; D is unclear. The V gene lost 6 bases and the J gene lost 4 bases, with 12 bases spanning the gap. This CDR3 contains 12 residues. In germline, CDR1 is SQVTM, CDR2 ANQGSEA. CDR3 in amino acids: CSVVDRSYGYTF. The CDR3 nucleotides read TGCAGCGTGGTGGACCGGAGCTATGGCTACACCTTC. The variable domain in full, completed from reference TRBV29-1 and TRBJ1-2, reads SAVISQKPSRDICQRGTSLTIQCQVDSQVTMMFWYRQQPGQSLTLIATANQGSEATYESGFVIDKFPISRPNLTFSTLTVSNMSPEDSSIYLCSVVDRSYGYTFGSGTRLTVV.

For the CDR3, the DNA is TGCGCCAGCAGCTTGCCGAACGTTGGCACAGATACGCAGTATTTT. This gives the protein CASSLPNVGTDTQYF. The V gene is TRBV5-1, the J gene TRBJ2-3; D unclear. The CDR3 consists of 15 residues. Trimming stripped 1 base from V and 1 base from J, with 10 bases between. The V gene's germline CDR1 is SGHRS and CDR2 YFSETQ.

The V and J genes are TRBV7-8 and TRBJ1-1, with a possible D match to TRBD1 (6 bases). Germline V lookup: CDR1 SGHVS, CDR2 FQNEAQ. The CDR3 is 14 amino acids. V was shortened by 4 bases and J by 4 bases, with 13 bases between the two germline ends. The CDR3: CASSSQGLGTEAFF. For the CDR3, the DNA is TGTGCCAGCAGCTCCCAGGGGCTGGGCACTGAAGCTTTCTTT. Supplemented by reference TRBV7-8 and TRBJ1-1, the full variable domain reads GAGVSQSPRYKVAKRGQDVALRCDPISGHVSLFWYQQALGQGPEFLTYFQNEAQLDKSGLPSDRFFAERPEGSVSTLKIQRTQQEDSAVYLCASSSQGLGTEAFFGQGTRLTVV.